Reported below is one T cell receptor beta chain. The sample comes from a study of T cells in narcolepsy. Profiling relied on immunoSEQ multiplex PCR, and the TCRdb table lists in-frame clones only, not all of them. The table shows around 31,000 clones, with roughly four fifths occurring only once. The germline V and J ends were trimmed by 0 bases and 7 bases, with 10 bases remaining between them. This CDR3 has 13 amino acids. Germline V gene lookup returns CDR1 SGHRS and CDR2 YFSETQ. Sequenced material: CD45RA- memory CD4+ T cells from PBMCs. The chain recombines TRBV5-1 with TRBJ1-2, with a possible D match to TRBD1 (6 bases). The receptor was isolated from a human donor with narcolepsy. CDR3 nucleotides: TGCGCCAGCAGCTTGGGGGGGCTCGGTGGCTACACCTTC. Protein sequence: CASSLGGLGGYTF. The complete variable domain, with remaining parts taken from reference TRBV5-1 and TRBJ1-2, reads KAGVTQTPRYLIKTRGQQVTLSCSPISGHRSVSWYQQTPGQGLQFLFEYFSETQRNKGNFPGRFSGRQFSNSRSEMNVSTLELGDSALYLCASSLGGLGGYTFGSGTRLTVV.